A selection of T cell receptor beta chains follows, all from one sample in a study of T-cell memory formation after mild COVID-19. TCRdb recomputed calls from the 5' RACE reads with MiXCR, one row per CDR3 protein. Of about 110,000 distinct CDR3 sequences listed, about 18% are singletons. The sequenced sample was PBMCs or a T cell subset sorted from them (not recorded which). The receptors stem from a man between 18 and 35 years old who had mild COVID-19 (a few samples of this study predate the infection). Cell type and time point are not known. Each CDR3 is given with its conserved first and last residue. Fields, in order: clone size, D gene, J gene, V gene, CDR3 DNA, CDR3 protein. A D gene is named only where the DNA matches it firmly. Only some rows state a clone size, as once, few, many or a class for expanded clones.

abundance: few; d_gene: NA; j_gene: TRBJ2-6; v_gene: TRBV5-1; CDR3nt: TGCGCCAGCAGCTTGCTATCCACCTGGGGGGGGGCCAACGTCCTGACTTTC; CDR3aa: CASSLLSTWGGANVLTF
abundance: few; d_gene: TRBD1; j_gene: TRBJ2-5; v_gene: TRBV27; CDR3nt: TGTGCCAGCAGTCCTCGCCCAGGGGGAGAGACCCAGTACTTC; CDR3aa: CASSPRPGGETQYF
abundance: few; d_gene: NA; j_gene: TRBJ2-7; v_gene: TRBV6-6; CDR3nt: TGTGCCAGCAGTTACGCGCCGGAGGACGAGCAGTACTTC; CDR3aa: CASSYAPEDEQYF
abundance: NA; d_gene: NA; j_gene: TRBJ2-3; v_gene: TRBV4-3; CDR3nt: TGCGCCAGCAGCCAAGGGGAAGTAGATACGCAGTATTTT; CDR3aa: CASSQGEVDTQYF
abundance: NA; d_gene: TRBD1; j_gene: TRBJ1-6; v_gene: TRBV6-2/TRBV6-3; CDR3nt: TGTGCCAGCAGTAAGACAGGGGCCGTCAACTCACCCCTCCACTTT; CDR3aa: CASSKTGAVNSPLHF
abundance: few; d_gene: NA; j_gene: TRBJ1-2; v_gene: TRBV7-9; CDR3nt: TGTGCCAGCAGCTTACAGGGGTCCGCTACCGGCTACACCTTC; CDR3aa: CASSLQGSATGYTF
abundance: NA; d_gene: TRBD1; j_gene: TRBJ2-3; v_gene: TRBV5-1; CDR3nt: TGCGCCAGCAGCCCACTTCCGGGACAGTTAACAGATACGCAGTATTTT; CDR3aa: CASSPLPGQLTDTQYF
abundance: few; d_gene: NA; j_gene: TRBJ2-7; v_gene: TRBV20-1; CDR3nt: TGCAGTGCTAGCGGGAACTACGAGCAGTACTTC; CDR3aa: CSASGNYEQYF
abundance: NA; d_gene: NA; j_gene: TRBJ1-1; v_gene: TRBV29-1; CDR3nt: TGCAGCGTTGGACCAGGGGCGGGCAGCGCTGAAGCTTTCTTT; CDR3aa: CSVGPGAGSAEAFF
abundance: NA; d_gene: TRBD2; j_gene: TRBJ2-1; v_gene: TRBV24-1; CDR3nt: TGTGCCACCAGTGACGTACTAGCGTCGAATGAGCAGTTCTTC; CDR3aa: CATSDVLASNEQFF
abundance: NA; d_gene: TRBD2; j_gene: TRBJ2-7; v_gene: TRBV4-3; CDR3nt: TGCGCCAGCAGCTCCGGGGTCTGGACTAGCGACACCTACGAGCAGTACTTC; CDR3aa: CASSSGVWTSDTYEQYF
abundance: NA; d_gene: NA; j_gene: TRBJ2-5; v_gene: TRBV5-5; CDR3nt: TGTGCCAGCACCTTTCCTCCTGGGCCCACAGAGACCCAGTACTTC; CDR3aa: CASTFPPGPTETQYF
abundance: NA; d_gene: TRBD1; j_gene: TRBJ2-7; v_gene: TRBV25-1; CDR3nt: TGTGCCAGCAGGAAACAGGGGGCTTCCTACGAGCAGTACTTC; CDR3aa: CASRKQGASYEQYF
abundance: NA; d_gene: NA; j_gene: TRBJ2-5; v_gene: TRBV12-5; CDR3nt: TGTGCTAGTGGTTCCCGACCCCTGGAAGAGACCCAGTACTTC; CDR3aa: CASGSRPLEETQYF
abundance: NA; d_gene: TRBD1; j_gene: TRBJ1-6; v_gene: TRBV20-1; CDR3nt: TGCAGTGCTAGGGATCGGGGGACAGGTGATTCACCCCTCCACTTT; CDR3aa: CSARDRGTGDSPLHF
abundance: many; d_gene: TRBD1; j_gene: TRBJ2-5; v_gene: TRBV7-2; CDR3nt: TGTGCCAGCAGCTTAGGGGCAGGGGGTGAGACCCAGTACTTC; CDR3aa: CASSLGAGGETQYF
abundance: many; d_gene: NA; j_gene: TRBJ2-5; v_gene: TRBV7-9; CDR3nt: TGTGCCGTAGGACGGCAGGGCCCTCAAGAGACCCAGTACTTC; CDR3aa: CAVGRQGPQETQYF
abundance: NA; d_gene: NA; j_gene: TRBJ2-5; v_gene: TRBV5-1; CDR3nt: TGCGCCAGCAGATCCGCCGGGACCACCCAAGAGACCCAGTACTTC; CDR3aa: CASRSAGTTQETQYF
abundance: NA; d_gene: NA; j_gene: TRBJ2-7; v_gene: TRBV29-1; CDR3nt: TGCAGCGTGGGTGGGGCCGGATCCTACGAGCAGTACTTC; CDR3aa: CSVGGAGSYEQYF
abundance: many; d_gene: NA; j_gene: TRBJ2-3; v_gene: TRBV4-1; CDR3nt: TGCGCCAGCAGCCAAGAGACGGCCCCTAACACAGATACGCAGTATTTT; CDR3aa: CASSQETAPNTDTQYF
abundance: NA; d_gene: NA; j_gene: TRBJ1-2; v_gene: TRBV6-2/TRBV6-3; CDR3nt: TGTGCCAGCAGCCGGGTTTACGACTATGGCTACACCTTC; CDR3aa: CASSRVYDYGYTF
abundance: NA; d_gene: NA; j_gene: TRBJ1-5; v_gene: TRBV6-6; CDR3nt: TGTGCCAGCAGTTATCTCGCCCAGCCCCAGCATTTT; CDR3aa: CASSYLAQPQHF
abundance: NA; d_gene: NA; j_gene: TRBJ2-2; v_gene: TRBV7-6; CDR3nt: TGTGCCAGCAGCCGCCGGGTCGGCGGGGAGATGTTTTTT; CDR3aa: CASSRRVGGEMFF
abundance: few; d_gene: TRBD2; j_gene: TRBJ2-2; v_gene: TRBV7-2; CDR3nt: TGTGCCAGCAGCTTAGGTAGCGGGATTCCCGGGGAGCTGTTTTTT; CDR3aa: CASSLGSGIPGELFF
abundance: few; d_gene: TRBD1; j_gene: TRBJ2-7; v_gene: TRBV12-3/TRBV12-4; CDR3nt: TGTGCCAGCACCCCAGGGGCGACAGGGTCCGACGAGCAGTACTTC; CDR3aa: CASTPGATGSDEQYF
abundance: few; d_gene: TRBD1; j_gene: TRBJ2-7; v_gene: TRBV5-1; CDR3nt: TGCGCCAGCAGACCCGGGACAGGGGGTTCCGAGCAGTACTTC; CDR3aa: CASRPGTGGSEQYF
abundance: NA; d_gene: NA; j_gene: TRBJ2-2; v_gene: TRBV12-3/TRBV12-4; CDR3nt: TGTGCCAGCAGGACGGGAACCACCGGGGAGCTGTTTTTT; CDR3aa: CASRTGTTGELFF
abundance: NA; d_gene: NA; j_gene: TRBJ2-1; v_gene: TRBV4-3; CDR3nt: TGCGCCAGCAGCCAAGATCCGACGGGTCCGTCCTACAATGAGCAGTTCTTC; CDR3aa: CASSQDPTGPSYNEQFF
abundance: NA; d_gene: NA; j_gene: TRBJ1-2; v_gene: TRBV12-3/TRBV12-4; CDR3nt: TGTGCCAGCAGTCCGGGACCTCAAAGGAATGGCTACACCTTC; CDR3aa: CASSPGPQRNGYTF
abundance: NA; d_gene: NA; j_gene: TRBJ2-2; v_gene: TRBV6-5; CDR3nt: TGTGCCAGCAAAGGTTTTTCGGGTTACGGGGGGCTGTTTTTT; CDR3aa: CASKGFSGYGGLFF
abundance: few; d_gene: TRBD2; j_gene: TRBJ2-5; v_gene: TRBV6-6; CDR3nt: TGTGCCAGCAGTTTGGGGCTAGCGGGGGGGCAAGAGACCCAGTACTTC; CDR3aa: CASSLGLAGGQETQYF
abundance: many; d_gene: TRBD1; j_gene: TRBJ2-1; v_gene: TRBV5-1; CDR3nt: TGCGCCAGCAGCCCGGGACAGGGTTTCAATGAGCAGTTCTTC; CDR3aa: CASSPGQGFNEQFF
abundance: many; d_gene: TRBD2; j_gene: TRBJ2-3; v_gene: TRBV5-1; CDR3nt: TGCGCCAGCAGCCGGGGACTAGCAGCAGATACGCAGTATTTT; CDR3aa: CASSRGLAADTQYF
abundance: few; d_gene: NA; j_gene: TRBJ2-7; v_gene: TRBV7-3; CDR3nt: TGTGCCAGCAGCCTAACGCCCCAATACGAGCAGTACTTC; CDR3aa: CASSLTPQYEQYF
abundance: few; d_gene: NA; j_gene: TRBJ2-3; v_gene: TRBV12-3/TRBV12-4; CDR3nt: TGTGCCAGCAGTGGAACTTACACAGATACGCAGTATTTT; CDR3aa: CASSGTYTDTQYF
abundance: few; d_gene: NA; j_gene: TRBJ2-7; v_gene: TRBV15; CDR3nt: TGTGCCACCAGCAGAGATTTAGCGGCCTCCTACGAGCAGTACTTC; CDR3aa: CATSRDLAASYEQYF
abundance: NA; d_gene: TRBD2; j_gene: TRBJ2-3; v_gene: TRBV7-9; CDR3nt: TGTGCCAGCAGCCGCGGGGGGGGGCCTAGCACAGATACGCAGTATTTT; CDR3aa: CASSRGGGPSTDTQYF
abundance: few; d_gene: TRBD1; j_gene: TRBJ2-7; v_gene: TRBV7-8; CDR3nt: TGTGCCAGCAGCCCCACGACAGGGTCCTACGAGCAGTACTTC; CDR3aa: CASSPTTGSYEQYF
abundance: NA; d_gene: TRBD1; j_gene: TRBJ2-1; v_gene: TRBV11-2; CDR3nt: TGTGCCAGCAGCTATTACCGGGACAGGCAGGGGTATGAGCAGTTCTTC; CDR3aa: CASSYYRDRQGYEQFF
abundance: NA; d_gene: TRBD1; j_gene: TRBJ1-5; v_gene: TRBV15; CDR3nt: TGTGCCACCAGCAGGGACAGGGCAGGCAATCAGCCCCAGCATTTT; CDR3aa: CATSRDRAGNQPQHF
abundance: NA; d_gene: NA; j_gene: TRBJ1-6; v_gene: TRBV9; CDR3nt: TGTGCCAGCAGCGTAGACGGCCGGGATTCACCCCTCCACTTT; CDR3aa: CASSVDGRDSPLHF
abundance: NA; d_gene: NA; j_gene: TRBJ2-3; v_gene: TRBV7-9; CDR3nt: TGTGCCAGCAGCTTATGGGAGAGCACAGATACGCAGTATTTT; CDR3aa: CASSLWESTDTQYF
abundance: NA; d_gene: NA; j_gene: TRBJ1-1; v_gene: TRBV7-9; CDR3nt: TGTGCCAGCAGCTTGCCGACGACAGGGAACACTGAAGCTTTCTTT; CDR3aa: CASSLPTTGNTEAFF
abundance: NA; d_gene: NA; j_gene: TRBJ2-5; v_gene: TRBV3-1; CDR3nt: TGTGCCAGCAGCCAAGGGTGGGGGCAGGGAGAGACCCAGTACTTC; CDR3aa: CASSQGWGQGETQYF
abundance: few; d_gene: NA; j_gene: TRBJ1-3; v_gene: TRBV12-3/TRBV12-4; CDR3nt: TGTGCCAGCAGTTTAGACCCGGGGTCCGCCACTGGAAACACCATATATTTT; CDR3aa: CASSLDPGSATGNTIYF
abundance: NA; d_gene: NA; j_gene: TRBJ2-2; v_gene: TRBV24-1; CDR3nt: TGTGCCACGAGAGAGGTCGGGGCGTCGGGCACCGGGGAGCTGTTTTTT; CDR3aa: CATREVGASGTGELFF